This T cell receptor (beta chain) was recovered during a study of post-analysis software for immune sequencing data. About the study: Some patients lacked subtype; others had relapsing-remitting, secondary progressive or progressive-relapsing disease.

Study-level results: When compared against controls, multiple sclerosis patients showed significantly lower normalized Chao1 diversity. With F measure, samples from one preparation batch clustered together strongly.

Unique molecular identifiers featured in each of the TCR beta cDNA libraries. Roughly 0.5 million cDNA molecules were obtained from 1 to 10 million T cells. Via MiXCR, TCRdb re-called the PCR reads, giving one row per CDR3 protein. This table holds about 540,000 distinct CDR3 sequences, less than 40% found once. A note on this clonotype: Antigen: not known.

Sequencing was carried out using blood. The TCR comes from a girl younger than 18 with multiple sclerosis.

The CDR3 here is CASRDEYQETQYF. CDR3 bases: TGTGCCAGCAGAGATGAGTACCAAGAGACCCAGTACTTC. J is TRBJ2-5 and V is TRBV25-1; D remains unclear. CDR3 length equals 13 residues. V lost 6 bases, J lost 0 bases, and 8 bases lay in between. Looked up from germline, CDR1 is MGHDK and CDR2 is SYGVNS.